A selection of T cell receptor beta chains follows, all from one sample in a study of early T cells in non-severe SARS-CoV-2 infection. In TCRdb, the 5' RACE reads were re-called with MiXCR into one record per CDR3 protein. The sample has about 66,000 distinct CDR3 sequences; around 13% are singletons. The sample comprised whole blood. The receptors shown here come from an adult who was a healthcare worker with PCR-confirmed SARS-CoV-2 infection or an uninfected control (not recorded which). The CDR3 runs from the conserved cysteine through the conserved F or W. The order of the fields is clone size, J gene, D gene, V gene, CDR3 protein, CDR3 DNA. The D gene is left open where the match is weak. A clone size is listed for some rows: how often the clone was seen (once, few, many), or a class if it is expanded.

few	TRBJ2-1	.	TRBV6-1	CASRKVGGYNEQFF	TGTGCCAGCAGAAAGGTGGGCGGGTACAATGAGCAGTTCTTC
.	TRBJ2-1	.	TRBV20-1	CSAPRSRDHEQFF	TGCAGTGCTCCTCGGAGCAGGGACCATGAGCAGTTCTTC
.	TRBJ2-7	TRBD1	TRBV10-3	CAISADRGREQYF	TGTGCCATCAGTGCCGACAGGGGTCGCGAGCAGTACTTC
.	TRBJ1-6	TRBD1	TRBV5-6	CASSLNSDRSGSPLHF	TGTGCCAGCAGCCTCAACTCGGACAGGTCTGGATCACCCCTCCACTTT
many	TRBJ1-1	TRBD1	TRBV11-2	CASSLRTGGLNTEAFF	TGTGCCAGCAGCTTAAGGACAGGGGGCTTGAACACTGAAGCTTTCTTT
few	TRBJ1-1	.	TRBV5-1	CASRGSYEAFF	TGCGCCAGCAGAGGTTCCTATGAAGCTTTCTTT
.	TRBJ2-3	TRBD2	TRBV6-5	CASSYSLLPGLDHTQYF	TGTGCCAGCAGTTACTCGTTGCTCCCGGGACTAGACCATACGCAGTATTTT
few	TRBJ2-2	.	TRBV29-1	CSVEVTGAGELFF	TGCAGCGTTGAGGTGACCGGCGCCGGGGAGCTGTTTTTT
many	TRBJ2-7	TRBD1	TRBV10-3	CAISPGQPYEQYF	TGTGCCATCAGTCCGGGACAGCCCTACGAGCAGTACTTC
many	TRBJ1-1	.	TRBV10-3	CAISEPWNTEAFF	TGTGCCATCAGTGAGCCTTGGAACACTGAAGCTTTCTTT
few	TRBJ2-3	TRBD2	TRBV30	CAWRLAGGPGTDTQYF	TGTGCCTGGAGGTTAGCGGGAGGGCCTGGCACAGATACGCAGTATTTT
.	TRBJ2-1	.	TRBV7-9	CASSYRQAVEFGEQFF	TGTGCCAGCAGCTATCGACAGGCCGTTGAGTTCGGTGAGCAGTTCTTC
.	TRBJ2-7	TRBD1	TRBV5-4	CASSLPKQGIYEQYF	TGTGCCAGCAGCTTGCCAAAACAGGGGATCTACGAGCAGTACTTC
many	TRBJ1-1	.	TRBV12-3/TRBV12-4	CASSFGREAFF	TGTGCCAGCAGTTTCGGAAGAGAAGCTTTCTTT
medium-sized	TRBJ1-1	.	TRBV29-1	CSAGGGNTEAFF	TGCAGCGCGGGAGGGGGAAACACTGAAGCTTTCTTT
many	TRBJ2-1	.	TRBV6-2/TRBV6-3	CASRKTGIRPYNEQFF	TGTGCCAGCAGAAAGACGGGAATTAGGCCTTACAATGAGCAGTTCTTC
many	TRBJ1-3	.	TRBV3-1	CASSLQQGSGNTIYF	TGTGCCAGCAGCCTCCAACAGGGTTCTGGAAACACCATATATTTT
few	TRBJ1-2	.	TRBV7-9	CASSLLNYGYTF	TGTGCCAGCAGCTTGCTAAACTATGGCTACACCTTC
few	TRBJ2-6	.	TRBV6-2/TRBV6-3	CASSRKASSGANVLTF	TGTGCCAGCAGTAGAAAGGCTTCCTCTGGGGCCAACGTCCTGACTTTC
.	TRBJ1-1	.	TRBV14	CASSQEIGPGTEAFF	TGTGCCAGCAGCCAAGAGATTGGCCCGGGGACTGAAGCTTTCTTT
.	TRBJ2-7	.	TRBV13	CASSLTSSPLYEQYF	TGTGCCAGCAGCTTAACGTCTTCGCCTCTCTACGAGCAGTACTTC
many	TRBJ2-1	TRBD2	TRBV20-1	CSARASGRGSSYNEQFF	TGCAGTGCTAGAGCTAGCGGGAGGGGGAGCTCCTACAATGAGCAGTTCTTC
many	TRBJ1-1	.	TRBV11-2	CASSLDGPRAFF	TGTGCCAGCAGCTTAGATGGCCCGAGAGCTTTCTTT
.	TRBJ2-3	.	TRBV6-5	CASSYSMGDTQYF	TGTGCCAGCAGTTACTCAATGGGGGATACGCAGTATTTT
few	TRBJ2-1	TRBD1	TRBV6-1	CASSQNWGTGLNEQFF	TGTGCCAGCAGCCAGAACTGGGGGACAGGGCTCAATGAGCAGTTCTTC
many	TRBJ2-3	TRBD2	TRBV4-3	CASSQGPAGVGDTQYF	TGCGCCAGCAGCCAAGGTCCAGCGGGAGTCGGAGATACGCAGTATTTT
.	TRBJ2-3	TRBD2	TRBV25-1	CASSFGGGTDTQYF	TGTGCCAGCAGCTTCGGGGGGGGTACAGATACGCAGTATTTT
.	TRBJ2-7	TRBD1	TRBV7-2	CASSLNRGPPYEQYF	TGTGCCAGCAGCTTAAACAGGGGGCCCCCCTACGAGCAGTACTTC
few	TRBJ2-3	.	TRBV10-3	CAGGPTTDTQYF	TGTGCCGGAGGCCCCACGACAGATACGCAGTATTTT
once	TRBJ2-7	.	TRBV5-1	CASSLATVNYEQYF	TGCGCCAGCAGCTTGGCGACGGTCAACTACGAGCAGTACTTC
.	TRBJ1-4	.	TRBV7-2	CASSLGGASELFF	TGTGCCAGCAGCTTAGGGGGGGCCAGTGAACTGTTTTTT
many	TRBJ1-1	TRBD1	TRBV5-1	CASSLGQGVGTEAFF	TGCGCCAGCAGCTTGGGACAGGGGGTAGGGACTGAAGCTTTCTTT
many	TRBJ2-5	TRBD1	TRBV5-4	CASSLVIYGTGQETQYF	TGTGCCAGCAGCTTGGTTATCTATGGGACAGGACAAGAGACCCAGTACTTC
many	TRBJ1-2	TRBD1	TRBV6-2/TRBV6-3	CASSTPRGAPNYGYTF	TGTGCCAGCAGTACACCCAGGGGGGCACCTAACTATGGCTACACCTTC
many	TRBJ1-1	TRBD1	TRBV5-1	CASSLKGQGQNTEAFF	TGCGCCAGCAGCTTGAAAGGACAGGGCCAGAACACTGAAGCTTTCTTT
few	TRBJ2-7	.	TRBV28	CASSFVGDYEQYF	TGTGCCAGCAGTTTCGTGGGTGACTACGAGCAGTACTTC
many	TRBJ2-5	TRBD1	TRBV19	CASSIGRTGFQETQYF	TGTGCCAGTAGTATCGGCAGGACAGGGTTCCAAGAGACCCAGTACTTC
.	TRBJ2-5	.	TRBV14	CASSPPVLNSQETQYF	TGTGCCAGCAGCCCCCCGGTTCTGAACTCCCAAGAGACCCAGTACTTC
few	TRBJ2-7	.	TRBV5-1	CASSLMTDSYEQYF	TGCGCCAGCAGCTTGATGACAGACTCCTACGAGCAGTACTTC
few	TRBJ2-7	.	TRBV12-3/TRBV12-4	CASTLSSGDKDEQYF	TGTGCCAGCACCCTTTCCTCAGGGGATAAGGACGAGCAGTACTTC
many	TRBJ2-1	TRBD2	TRBV4-3	CASSQGARLAGGNEQFF	TGCGCCAGCAGCCAAGGAGCCCGACTAGCGGGAGGGAATGAGCAGTTCTTC
many	TRBJ2-5	TRBD1	TRBV20-1	CSAGPGQRGETQYF	TGCAGTGCTGGTCCGGGACAGAGGGGAGAGACCCAGTACTTC
few	TRBJ2-2	.	TRBV5-5	CASSLDLPTGELFF	TGTGCCAGCAGCTTGGACTTACCCACCGGGGAGCTGTTTTTT
few	TRBJ2-7	.	TRBV20-1	CSALLGSALRYEQYF	TGCAGTGCTCTCCTCGGATCCGCCCTCCGCTACGAGCAGTACTTC
.	TRBJ2-4	TRBD1	TRBV18	CASSEGTGQPQYF	TGTGCCAGCTCAGAGGGGACAGGCCAACCCCAGTACTTC
few	TRBJ2-7	.	TRBV6-2/TRBV6-3	CASSPKREQYF	TGTGCCAGCAGCCCGAAGAGAGAGCAGTACTTC
many	TRBJ2-7	.	TRBV6-1	CASSESLLNIGGIYEQYF	TGTGCCAGCAGTGAAAGTCTCCTAAATATCGGAGGGATATACGAGCAGTACTTC
few	TRBJ2-2	TRBD2	TRBV5-4	CASSLIGRALTGELFF	TGTGCCAGCAGCTTGATAGGGAGGGCCCTCACCGGGGAGCTGTTTTTT
few	TRBJ1-2	TRBD1	TRBV20-1	CSARDRATGALSGYTF	TGCAGTGCTAGAGATCGGGCCACAGGGGCCCTTAGTGGCTACACCTTC
.	TRBJ2-1	.	TRBV24-1	CAIAGDSYNEQFF	TGTGCCATTGCAGGGGATTCCTACAATGAGCAGTTCTTC
many	TRBJ1-3	.	TRBV29-1	CSVAGIGNTIYF	TGCAGCGTTGCAGGGATCGGAAACACCATATATTTT
few	TRBJ1-1	TRBD1	TRBV6-2/TRBV6-3	CASTDWGQGASEAFF	TGTGCCAGCACGGATTGGGGACAGGGGGCCTCTGAAGCTTTCTTT
.	TRBJ2-7	TRBD2	TRBV7-2	CASSLAGTSRNEQYF	TGTGCCAGCAGCTTAGCAGGGACTAGCCGGAACGAGCAGTACTTC